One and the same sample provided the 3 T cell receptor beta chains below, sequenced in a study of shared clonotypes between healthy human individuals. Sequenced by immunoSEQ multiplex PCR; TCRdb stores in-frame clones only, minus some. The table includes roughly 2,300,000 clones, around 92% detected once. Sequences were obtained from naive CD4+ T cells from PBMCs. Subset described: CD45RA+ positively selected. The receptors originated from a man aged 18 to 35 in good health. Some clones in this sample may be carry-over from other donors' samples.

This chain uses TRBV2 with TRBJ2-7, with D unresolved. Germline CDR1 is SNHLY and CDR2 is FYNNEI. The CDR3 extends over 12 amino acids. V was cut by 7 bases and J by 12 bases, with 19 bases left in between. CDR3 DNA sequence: TGTGCCAGCACGGAGAGAAACCGAAAAATGTACTTC. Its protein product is CASTERNRKMYF.

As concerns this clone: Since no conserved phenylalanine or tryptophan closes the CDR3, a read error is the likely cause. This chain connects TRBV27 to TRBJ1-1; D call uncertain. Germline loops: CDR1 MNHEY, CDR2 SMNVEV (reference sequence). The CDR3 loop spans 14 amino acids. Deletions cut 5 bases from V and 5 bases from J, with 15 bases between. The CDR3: CASSVRRLGTEAFS. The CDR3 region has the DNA TGTGCCAGCAGTGTCCGACGGTTAGGAACTGAAGCTTTCTCT.

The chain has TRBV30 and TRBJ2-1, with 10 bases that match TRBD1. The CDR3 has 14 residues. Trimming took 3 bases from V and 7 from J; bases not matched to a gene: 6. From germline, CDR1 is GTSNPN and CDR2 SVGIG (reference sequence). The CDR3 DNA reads TGTGCCTGGAGCCGACAGGGGGCCGGGAATGAGCAGTTCTTC. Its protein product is CAWSRQGAGNEQFF.